These T cell receptor beta chains were read from a single sample in a study of T cell responses to AZD1222 COVID-19 vaccine. Assay used: immunoSEQ multiplex PCR; TCRdb lists only in-frame clones, some missing. The sample lists over 150,000 clones, 80% to 90% seen once, with around 6.9% in the top ten. The source was peripheral blood, collected on day 0 of AZD1222 vaccination. All receptors derive from an adult in good health. CDR3s include the opening cysteine and the closing phenylalanine or tryptophan. A D gene is named only where the DNA matches it firmly. The size field is filled for only some rows; it gives once, few, many or a size class.

>TRBV7-9|TRBJ2-1|TRBD2|-
TGTGCCAGCAGCTTAGCGCTAGCGGGGGGCCCGGATGAGCAGTTCTTC
CASSLALAGGPDEQFF
>TRBV4-1|TRBJ2-1|-|-
TGCGCCAGCAGCCAAGATCAAGCGGCTGATACTTCCTACAATGAGCAGTTCTTC
CASSQDQAADTSYNEQFF
>TRBV10-2|TRBJ2-2|-|-
TGCGCCAGCAGACAGGGTAATGCGAACACCGGGGAGCTGTTTTTT
CASRQGNANTGELFF
>TRBV7-9|TRBJ1-6|-|few
TGTGCCAGCAGCTTAGGTATTGGGGACGAATCACCCCTCCACTTT
CASSLGIGDESPLHF
>TRBV2|TRBJ1-4|TRBD1|-
TGTGCCAGCAGAGATAAGACAGGGGGCGAGGGGAAACTGTTTTTT
CASRDKTGGEGKLFF
>TRBV27|TRBJ1-6|-|-
TGTGCCAGCAGTTTCGGACAGAATTCACCCCTCCACTTT
CASSFGQNSPLHF
>TRBV7-8|TRBJ2-1|TRBD2|-
TGTGCCAGCAGCCTAGATGATCAACTAGCGGGGGGTAGTGAGCAGTTCTTC
CASSLDDQLAGGSEQFF
>TRBV27|TRBJ1-3|-|-
TGTGCCAGCAGTTTAGGCCCACAGGGCTCTGGAAACACCATATATTTT
CASSLGPQGSGNTIYF
>TRBV27|TRBJ1-2|TRBD1|-
TGTGCCAGCAGACGGGACAGCCTAAACTATGGCTACACCTTC
CASRRDSLNYGYTF
>TRBV3-1/TRBV3-2|TRBJ2-5|TRBD2|-
TGTGCCAGCAGCCAAGGGCAGCGGGGGGGCCAAGAGACCCAGTACTTC
CASSQGQRGGQETQYF
>TRBV20-1|TRBJ1-1|-|-
TGCAGTGCTAGTTGGAAAGTGAAGAACACTGAAGCTTTCTTT
CSASWKVKNTEAFF
>TRBV7-9|TRBJ1-1|-|-
TGTGCCAGCAGCTTACTAGGGGACAACATGAACACTGAAGCTTTCTTT
CASSLLGDNMNTEAFF
>TRBV4-3|TRBJ2-7|TRBD2|-
TGCGCCAGCAGCCAAGATCTAGCGGGGGACCCGCTCTCCTACGAGCAGTACTTC
CASSQDLAGDPLSYEQYF
>TRBV9|TRBJ2-1|-|-
TGTGCCAGCAGCGTAGGGACGGGCAATGAGCAGTTCTTC
CASSVGTGNEQFF
>TRBV3-1/TRBV3-2|TRBJ1-1|TRBD1|-
TGTGCCAGCAGCCCAGACAGGGGATTGAACACTGAAGCTTTCTTT
CASSPDRGLNTEAFF
>TRBV5-5|TRBJ2-5|-|-
TGTGCCAGCAGCCAACATGAGACCCAGTACTTC
CASSQHETQYF
>TRBV21-1|TRBJ1-5|-|-
TGTGCCAGCACCTCCGACAGACGGAATCGGCCCCAGCATTTT
CASTSDRRNRPQHF
>TRBV27|TRBJ1-1|-|-
TGTGCCAGCAGTTCACGCGCCATTGGGGAAGCTTTCTTT
CASSSRAIGEAFF
>TRBV7-8|TRBJ2-5|-|-
TGTGCCAGCAGCTTAGCGGGTACGGGTGGCTCGGAAGAGACCCAGTACTTC
CASSLAGTGGSEETQYF
>TRBV10-3|TRBJ1-1|-|-
TGTGCCGCCCAAGGAGGGGGCACTGAAGCTTTCTTT
CAAQGGGTEAFF
>TRBV5-1|TRBJ2-3|-|few
TGCGCCAGCAGCTTGGAACAGGGAAATCCCCGCACAGATACGCAGTATTTT
CASSLEQGNPRTDTQYF
>TRBV2|TRBJ2-3|-|-
TGTGCCAGCAGGAAGACTGGCACAGATACGCAGTATTTT
CASRKTGTDTQYF
>TRBV2|TRBJ1-4|-|few
TGTGCCAGCAGGGTGCAACAGGGTGGTGAAAAACTGTTTTTT
CASRVQQGGEKLFF
>TRBV9|TRBJ1-4|-|-
TGTGCCAGCAGCGTAGAATCAGGAAATGAAAAACTGTTTTTT
CASSVESGNEKLFF
>TRBV5-4|TRBJ1-2|-|-
TGTGCCAGCAGCGGGGAATACTATGGCTACACCTTC
CASSGEYYGYTF
>TRBV6-5|TRBJ1-2|TRBD1|-
TGTGCCAGCAGGACCCCGGGACAGTATGGCTACACCTTC
CASRTPGQYGYTF
>TRBV18|TRBJ2-7|-|-
TGTGCCAGCTCACCTCGGACGAATACCTACGAGCAGTACTTC
CASSPRTNTYEQYF
>TRBV6-4|TRBJ2-5|-|many
TGTGCCAGCAGTGACCGGGCGGGGGCCGCCGAGACCCAGTACTTC
CASSDRAGAAETQYF
>TRBV14|TRBJ2-2|-|-
TGTGCCAGCAGCCAAGAGAGGGGCAGGTACACCGGGGAGCTGTTTTTT
CASSQERGRYTGELFF
>TRBV6-5|TRBJ2-2|-|-
TGTGCCAGCACCAGACAACCCGGGGAGCTGTTTTTT
CASTRQPGELFF
>TRBV10-3|TRBJ2-5|-|-
TGTGCCATCAGTGATGCCAGGGTTCAAGAGACCCAGTACTTC
CAISDARVQETQYF
>TRBV28|TRBJ1-6|-|-
TGTGCCAGCAGTTTAGGGGGTGTGTATAATTCACCCCTCCACTTT
CASSLGGVYNSPLHF
>TRBV5-6|TRBJ2-1|TRBD2|-
TGTGCCAGCAGCTTGTCCCTAGCGGGGGTGGGGAATGAGCAGTTCTTC
CASSLSLAGVGNEQFF
>TRBV19|TRBJ1-2|TRBD1|-
TGTGCCAGTAGGGACGACAGGGGGAACTATGGCTACACCTTC
CASRDDRGNYGYTF
>TRBV15|TRBJ1-5|-|-
TGTGCCACCAGCCTGGGGCAGCGGGGCAATCAGCCCCAGCATTTT
CATSLGQRGNQPQHF
>TRBV7-3|TRBJ2-7|TRBD2|-
TGTGCCAGCAGCCCGGGACTAGCGGTAGTATACGAGCAGTACTTC
CASSPGLAVVYEQYF
>TRBV4-1|TRBJ1-1|TRBD1|-
TGCGCCAGCAGCCAACACGGGACAGGGAACACTGAAGCTTTCTTT
CASSQHGTGNTEAFF
>TRBV9|TRBJ2-1|-|once
TGTGCCAGCAGCGTAGGAAGCAATGAGCAGTTCTTC
CASSVGSNEQFF
>TRBV10-3|TRBJ1-2|-|-
TGTGCCATCAGTGAAAGTACACTCTATGGCTACACCTTC
CAISESTLYGYTF
>TRBV19|TRBJ2-6|TRBD2|-
TGTGCCAGTACTCGCGGGGGGACTGGGGCCAACGTCCTGACTTTC
CASTRGGTGANVLTF
>TRBV6-2/TRBV6-3|TRBJ1-5|-|-
TGTGCCAGCAGTTACGGGACGGGCAATCAGCCCCAGCATTTT
CASSYGTGNQPQHF
>TRBV19|TRBJ1-1|-|-
TGTGCCAGTAGGGATAGTGGGGGGGTTGTTGTTACTTTCTTT
CASRDSGGVVVTFF
>TRBV24-1|TRBJ2-3|TRBD2|-
TGTGCCACCCTCCTAGCGGGGGGCAACAGCACAGATACGCAGTATTTT
CATLLAGGNSTDTQYF
>TRBV6-5|TRBJ2-1|-|once
TGTGCCTCTTCCCGGGGGCGAGACAATGAGCAGTTCTTC
CASSRGRDNEQFF
>TRBV3-1/TRBV3-2|TRBJ1-4|-|-
TGTGCCAGCAGCCACCCCACTTACAGGGAAGCTAATGAAAAACTGTTTTTT
CASSHPTYREANEKLFF
>TRBV5-1|TRBJ2-7|-|-
TGCGCCAGCAGCCCTCTGGTCAGCTCCTACGAGCAGTACTTC
CASSPLVSSYEQYF
>TRBV6-5|TRBJ1-6|-|-
TGTGCCAGCAGTTACTCAGGACAGCCATCACCCCTCCACTTT
CASSYSGQPSPLHF
>TRBV7-2|TRBJ1-2|-|-
TGTGCCAGCAGCCCACACGAGGGATTCCACTATGGCTACACCTTC
CASSPHEGFHYGYTF
>TRBV6-2/TRBV6-3|TRBJ2-2|TRBD2|-
TGTGCCAGCAGCCCCTCGCGGGGGGGCCTTGGCACCGGGGAGCTGTTTTTT
CASSPSRGGLGTGELFF
>TRBV27|TRBJ1-5|TRBD1|-
TGTGCCAGCAGTCCCGACAGGGTGTACAGGCAGCCCCAGCATTTT
CASSPDRVYRQPQHF